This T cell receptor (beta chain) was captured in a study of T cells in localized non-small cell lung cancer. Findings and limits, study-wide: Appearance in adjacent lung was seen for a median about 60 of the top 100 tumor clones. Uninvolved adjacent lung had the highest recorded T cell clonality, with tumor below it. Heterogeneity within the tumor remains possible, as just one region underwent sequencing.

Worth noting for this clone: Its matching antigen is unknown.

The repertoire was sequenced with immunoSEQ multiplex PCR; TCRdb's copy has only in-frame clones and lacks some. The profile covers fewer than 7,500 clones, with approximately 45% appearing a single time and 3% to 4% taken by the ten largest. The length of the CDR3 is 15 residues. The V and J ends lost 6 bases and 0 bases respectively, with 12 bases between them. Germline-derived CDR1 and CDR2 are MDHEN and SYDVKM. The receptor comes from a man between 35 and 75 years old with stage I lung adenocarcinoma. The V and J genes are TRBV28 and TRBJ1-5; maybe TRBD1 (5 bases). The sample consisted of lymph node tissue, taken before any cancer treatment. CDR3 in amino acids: CASSMTENSNQPQHF. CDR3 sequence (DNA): TGTGCCAGCAGCATGACAGAAAATAGCAATCAGCCCCAGCATTTT.